In this sample, the clone carrying this TCR beta chain turned up many times. Germline V gene sequence: CDR1 MNHEY, CDR2 SMNVEV (reference sequence). The CDR3 has 15 amino acids. J gave up 0 bases and V 5 bases, and 4 bases lay outside the gene matches. One entry per CDR3 protein results from TCRdb running MiXCR on the RT-PCR reads. The sample lists about 700,000 distinct CDR3 sequences, 13% to 15% occurring once. The source material was memory CD4+ T cells from blood. This chain links TRBV27 with TRBJ1-5, with 7 nucleotides matching TRBD1. This receptor was obtained from a female donor in good health, serving as a healthy control. CDR3: CASSRDSYSNQPQHF. DNA for the CDR3: TGTGCCAGCAGTCGGGACAGCTATAGCAATCAGCCCCAGCATTTT.